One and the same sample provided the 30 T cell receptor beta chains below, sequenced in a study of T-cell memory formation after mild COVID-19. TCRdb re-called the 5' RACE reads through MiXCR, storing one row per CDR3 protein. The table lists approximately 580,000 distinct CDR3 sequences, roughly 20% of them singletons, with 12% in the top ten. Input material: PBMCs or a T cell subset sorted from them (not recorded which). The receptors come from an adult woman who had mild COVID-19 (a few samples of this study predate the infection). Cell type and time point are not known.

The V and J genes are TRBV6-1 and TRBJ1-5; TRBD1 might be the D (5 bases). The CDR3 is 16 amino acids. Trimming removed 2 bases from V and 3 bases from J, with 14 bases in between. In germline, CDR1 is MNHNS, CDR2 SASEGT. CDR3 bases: TGTGCCAGCAGTGAAAATTTCACAGGCCTCAATCAGCCCCAGCATTTT. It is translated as CASSENFTGLNQPQHF.

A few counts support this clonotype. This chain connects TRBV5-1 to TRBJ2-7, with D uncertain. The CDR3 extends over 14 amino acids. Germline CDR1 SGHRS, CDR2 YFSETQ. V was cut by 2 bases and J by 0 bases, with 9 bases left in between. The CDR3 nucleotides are TGCGCCAGCAGCTTATCAGGCGACTCCTACGAGCAGTACTTC. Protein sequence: CASSLSGDSYEQYF. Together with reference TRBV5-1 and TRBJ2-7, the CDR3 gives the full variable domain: KAGVTQTPRYLIKTRGQQVTLSCSPISGHRSVSWYQQTPGQGLQFLFEYFSETQRNKGNFPGRFSGRQFSNSRSEMNVSTLELGDSALYLCASSLSGDSYEQYFGPGTRLTVT.

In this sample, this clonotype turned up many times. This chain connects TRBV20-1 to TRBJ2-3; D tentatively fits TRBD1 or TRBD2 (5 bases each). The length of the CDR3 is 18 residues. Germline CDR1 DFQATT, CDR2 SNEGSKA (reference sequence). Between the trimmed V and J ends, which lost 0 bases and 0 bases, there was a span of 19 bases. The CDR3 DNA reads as TGCAGTGCTAGAGATCCGGCGACCTTGGGGGAGAGCACAGATACGCAGTATTTT. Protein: CSARDPATLGESTDTQYF.

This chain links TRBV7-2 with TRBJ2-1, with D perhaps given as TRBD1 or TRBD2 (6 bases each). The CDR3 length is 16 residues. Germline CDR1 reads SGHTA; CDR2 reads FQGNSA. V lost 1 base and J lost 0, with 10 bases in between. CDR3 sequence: CASSLGGAGSYNEQFF. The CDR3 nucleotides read TGTGCCAGCAGCTTAGGGGGGGCAGGCTCCTACAATGAGCAGTTCTTC.

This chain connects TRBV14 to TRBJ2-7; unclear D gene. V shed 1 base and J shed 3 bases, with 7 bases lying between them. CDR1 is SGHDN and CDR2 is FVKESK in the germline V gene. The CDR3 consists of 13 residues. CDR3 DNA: TGTGCCAGCAGCCAAGTAAGGAACTACGAGCAGTACTTC. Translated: CASSQVRNYEQYF. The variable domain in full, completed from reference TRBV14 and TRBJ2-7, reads EAGVTQFPSHSVIEKGQTVTLRCDPISGHDNLYWYRRVMGKEIKFLLHFVKESKQDESGMPNNRFLAERTGGTYSTLKVQPAELEDSGVYFCASSQVRNYEQYFGPGTRLTVT.

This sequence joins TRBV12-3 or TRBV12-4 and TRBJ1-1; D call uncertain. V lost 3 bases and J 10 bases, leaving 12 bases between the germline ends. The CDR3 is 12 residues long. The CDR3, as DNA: TGTGCCAGCAGTTTTAGCACAAACAGAGCTTTCTTT. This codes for CASSFSTNRAFF.

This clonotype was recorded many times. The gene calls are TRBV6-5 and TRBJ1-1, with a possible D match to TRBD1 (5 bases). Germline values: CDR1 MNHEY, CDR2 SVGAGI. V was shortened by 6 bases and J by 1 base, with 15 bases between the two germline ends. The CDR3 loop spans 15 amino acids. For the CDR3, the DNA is TGTGCCAGCAGCCCCGACCGGGGCCAGAACACTGAAGCTTTCTTT. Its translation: CASSPDRGQNTEAFF.

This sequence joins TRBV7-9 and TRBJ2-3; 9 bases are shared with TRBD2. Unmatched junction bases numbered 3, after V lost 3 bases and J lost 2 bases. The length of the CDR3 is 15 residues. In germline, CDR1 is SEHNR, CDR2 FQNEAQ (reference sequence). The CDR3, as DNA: TGTGCCAGCAGCTTGCGGGGGGGTATCACAGATACGCAGTATTTT. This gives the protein CASSLRGGITDTQYF.

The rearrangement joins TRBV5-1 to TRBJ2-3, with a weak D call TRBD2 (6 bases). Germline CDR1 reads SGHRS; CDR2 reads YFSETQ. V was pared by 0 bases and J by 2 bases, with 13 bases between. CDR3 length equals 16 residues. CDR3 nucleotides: TGCGCCAGCAGCTTGGTTCCGGGGGACCACACAGATACGCAGTATTTT. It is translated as CASSLVPGDHTDTQYF.

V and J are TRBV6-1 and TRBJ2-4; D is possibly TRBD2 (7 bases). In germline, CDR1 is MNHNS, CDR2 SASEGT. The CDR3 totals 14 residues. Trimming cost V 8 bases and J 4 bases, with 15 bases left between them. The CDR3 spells CASRWGGQKNIQYF. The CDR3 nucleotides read TGTGCCAGCCGGTGGGGGGGGCAGAAAAACATTCAGTACTTC.

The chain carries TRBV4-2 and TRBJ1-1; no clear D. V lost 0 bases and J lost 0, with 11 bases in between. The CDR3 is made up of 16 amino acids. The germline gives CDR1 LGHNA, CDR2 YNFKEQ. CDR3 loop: CASSQDWPGMNTEAFF. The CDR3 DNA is TGTGCCAGCAGCCAAGATTGGCCGGGGATGAACACTGAAGCTTTCTTT.

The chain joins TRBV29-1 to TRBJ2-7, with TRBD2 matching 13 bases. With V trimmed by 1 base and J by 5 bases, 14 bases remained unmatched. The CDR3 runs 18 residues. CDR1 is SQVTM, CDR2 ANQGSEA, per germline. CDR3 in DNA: TGCAGCGTTGAAGTTGGGTGGGTGACTAGCGGGAGGAACCACGAGCAGTACTTC. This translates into CSVEVGWVTSGRNHEQYF.

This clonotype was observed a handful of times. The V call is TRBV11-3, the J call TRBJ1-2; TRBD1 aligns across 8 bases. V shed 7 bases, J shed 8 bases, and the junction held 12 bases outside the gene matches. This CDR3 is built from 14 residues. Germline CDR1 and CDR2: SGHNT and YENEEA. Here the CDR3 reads CASTPGTGSRGYTF. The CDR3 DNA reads TGTGCCAGCACCCCCGGGACAGGAAGTCGCGGCTACACCTTC.

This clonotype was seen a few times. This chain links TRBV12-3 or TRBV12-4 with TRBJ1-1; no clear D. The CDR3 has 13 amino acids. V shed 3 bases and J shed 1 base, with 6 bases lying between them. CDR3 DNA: TGTGCCAGCAGTTTCAGGCCGAACACTGAAGCTTTCTTT. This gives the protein CASSFRPNTEAFF.

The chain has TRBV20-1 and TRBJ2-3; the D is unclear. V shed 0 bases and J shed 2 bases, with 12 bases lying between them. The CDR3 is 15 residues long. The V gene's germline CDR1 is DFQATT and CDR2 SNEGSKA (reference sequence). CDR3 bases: TGCAGTGCTAGAGATATAGCTACCCCCACAGATACGCAGTATTTT. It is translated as CSARDIATPTDTQYF.

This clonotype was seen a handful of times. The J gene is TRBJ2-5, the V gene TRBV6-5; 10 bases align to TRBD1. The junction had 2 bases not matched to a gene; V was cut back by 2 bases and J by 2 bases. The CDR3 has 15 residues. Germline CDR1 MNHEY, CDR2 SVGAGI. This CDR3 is CASSYTGQGQETQYF. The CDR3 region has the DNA TGTGCCAGCAGTTACACGGGACAGGGGCAAGAGACCCAGTACTTC.

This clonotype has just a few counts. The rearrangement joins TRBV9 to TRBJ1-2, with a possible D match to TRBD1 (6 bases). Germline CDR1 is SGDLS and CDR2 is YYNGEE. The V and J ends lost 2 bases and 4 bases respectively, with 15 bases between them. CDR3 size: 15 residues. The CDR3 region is CASSVQDRSSYGYTF. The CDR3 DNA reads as TGTGCCAGCAGCGTTCAGGACAGATCCTCCTATGGCTACACCTTC. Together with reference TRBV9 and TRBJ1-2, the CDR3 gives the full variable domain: DSGVTQTPKHLITATGQRVTLRCSPRSGDLSVYWYQQSLDQGLQFLIQYYNGEERAKGNILERFSAQQFPDLHSELNLSSLELGDSALYFCASSVQDRSSYGYTFGSGTRLTVV.

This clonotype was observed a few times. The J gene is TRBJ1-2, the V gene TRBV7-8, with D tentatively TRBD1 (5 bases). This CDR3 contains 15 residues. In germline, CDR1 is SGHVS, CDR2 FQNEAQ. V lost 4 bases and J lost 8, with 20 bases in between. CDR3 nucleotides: TGTGCCAGCAGCTCAACCCCAGGGACCCTAAAGGGCTACACCTTC. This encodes CASSSTPGTLKGYTF.

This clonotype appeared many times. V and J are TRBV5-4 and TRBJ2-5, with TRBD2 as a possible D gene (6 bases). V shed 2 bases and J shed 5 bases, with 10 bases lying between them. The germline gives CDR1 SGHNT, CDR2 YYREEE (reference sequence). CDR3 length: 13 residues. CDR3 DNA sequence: TGTGCCAGCAGCTTTCCGGGGGTCGAGACCCAGTACTTC. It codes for CASSFPGVETQYF.

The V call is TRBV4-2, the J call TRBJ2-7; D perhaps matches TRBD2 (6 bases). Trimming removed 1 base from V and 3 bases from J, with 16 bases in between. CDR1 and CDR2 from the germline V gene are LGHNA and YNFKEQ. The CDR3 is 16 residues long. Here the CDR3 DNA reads TGTGCCAGCAGCCAAGCCAGACTAGAAGTATACTACGAGCAGTACTTC. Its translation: CASSQARLEVYYEQYF.

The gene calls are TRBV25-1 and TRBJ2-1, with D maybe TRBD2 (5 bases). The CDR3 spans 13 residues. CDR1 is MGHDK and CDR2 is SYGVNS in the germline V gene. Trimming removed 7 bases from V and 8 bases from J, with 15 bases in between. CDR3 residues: CASKDYATHEQFF. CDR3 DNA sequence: TGTGCCAGCAAAGACTACGCAACCCATGAGCAGTTCTTC.

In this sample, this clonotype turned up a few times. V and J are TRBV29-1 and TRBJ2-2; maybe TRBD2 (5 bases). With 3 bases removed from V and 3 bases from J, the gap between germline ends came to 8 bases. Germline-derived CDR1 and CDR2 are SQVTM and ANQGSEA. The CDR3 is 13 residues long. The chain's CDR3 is CSVDAEDTGELFF. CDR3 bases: TGCAGCGTTGACGCGGAGGACACCGGGGAGCTGTTTTTT.

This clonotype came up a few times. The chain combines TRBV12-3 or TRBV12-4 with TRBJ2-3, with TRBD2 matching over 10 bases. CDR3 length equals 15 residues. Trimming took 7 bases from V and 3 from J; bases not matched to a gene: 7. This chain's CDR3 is CASTLIAGGTDTQYF. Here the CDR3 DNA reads TGTGCCAGCACCCTGATAGCGGGAGGTACAGATACGCAGTATTTT.

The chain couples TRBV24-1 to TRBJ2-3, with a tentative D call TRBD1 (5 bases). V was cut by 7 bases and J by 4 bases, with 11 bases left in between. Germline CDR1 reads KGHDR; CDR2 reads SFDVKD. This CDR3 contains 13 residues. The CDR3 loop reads CATSSGAPDTQYF. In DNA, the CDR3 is TGTGCCACCAGCAGTGGGGCCCCAGATACGCAGTATTTT.

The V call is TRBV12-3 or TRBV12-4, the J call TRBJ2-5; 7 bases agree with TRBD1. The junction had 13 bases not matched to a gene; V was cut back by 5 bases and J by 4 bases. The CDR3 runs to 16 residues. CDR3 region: CASSHDRAPEVETQYF. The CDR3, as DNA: TGTGCCAGCAGTCACGACAGGGCCCCTGAGGTAGAGACCCAGTACTTC.

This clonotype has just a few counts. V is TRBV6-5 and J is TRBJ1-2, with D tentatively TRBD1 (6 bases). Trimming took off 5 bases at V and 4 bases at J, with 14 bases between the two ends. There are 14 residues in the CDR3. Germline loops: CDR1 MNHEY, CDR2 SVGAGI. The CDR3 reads CASSVAGTLYGYTF. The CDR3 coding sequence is TGTGCCAGCAGTGTAGCCGGGACACTCTATGGCTACACCTTC.

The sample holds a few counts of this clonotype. CDR3 loop: CATSAKGGGNQPQHF. The DNA for the CDR3 is TGTGCCACCAGTGCGAAGGGCGGAGGCAATCAGCCCCAGCATTTT. This chain connects TRBV24-1 to TRBJ1-5, with D uncertain. In germline, CDR1 is KGHDR, CDR2 SFDVKD. CDR3 length equals 15 residues. Trimming removed 5 bases from V and 2 bases from J, with 12 bases in between.

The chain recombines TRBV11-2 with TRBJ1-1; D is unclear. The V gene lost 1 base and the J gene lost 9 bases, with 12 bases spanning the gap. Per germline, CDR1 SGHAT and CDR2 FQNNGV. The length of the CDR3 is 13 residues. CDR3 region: CASSLVKDPKAFF. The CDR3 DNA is TGTGCCAGCAGCTTAGTAAAGGACCCGAAAGCTTTCTTT.

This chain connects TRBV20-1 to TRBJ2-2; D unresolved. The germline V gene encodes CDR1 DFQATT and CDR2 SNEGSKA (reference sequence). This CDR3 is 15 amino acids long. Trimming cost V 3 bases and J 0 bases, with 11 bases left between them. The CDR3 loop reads CSASKRTSNTGELFF. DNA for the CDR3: TGCAGTGCTAGTAAGAGAACTTCGAACACCGGGGAGCTGTTTTTT.

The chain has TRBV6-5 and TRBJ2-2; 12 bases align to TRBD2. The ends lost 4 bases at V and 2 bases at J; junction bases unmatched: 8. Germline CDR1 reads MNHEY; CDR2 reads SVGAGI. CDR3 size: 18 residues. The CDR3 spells CASSSGRGLAGNTGELFF. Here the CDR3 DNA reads TGTGCCAGCAGTTCGGGCAGGGGACTAGCGGGCAACACCGGGGAGCTGTTTTTT.